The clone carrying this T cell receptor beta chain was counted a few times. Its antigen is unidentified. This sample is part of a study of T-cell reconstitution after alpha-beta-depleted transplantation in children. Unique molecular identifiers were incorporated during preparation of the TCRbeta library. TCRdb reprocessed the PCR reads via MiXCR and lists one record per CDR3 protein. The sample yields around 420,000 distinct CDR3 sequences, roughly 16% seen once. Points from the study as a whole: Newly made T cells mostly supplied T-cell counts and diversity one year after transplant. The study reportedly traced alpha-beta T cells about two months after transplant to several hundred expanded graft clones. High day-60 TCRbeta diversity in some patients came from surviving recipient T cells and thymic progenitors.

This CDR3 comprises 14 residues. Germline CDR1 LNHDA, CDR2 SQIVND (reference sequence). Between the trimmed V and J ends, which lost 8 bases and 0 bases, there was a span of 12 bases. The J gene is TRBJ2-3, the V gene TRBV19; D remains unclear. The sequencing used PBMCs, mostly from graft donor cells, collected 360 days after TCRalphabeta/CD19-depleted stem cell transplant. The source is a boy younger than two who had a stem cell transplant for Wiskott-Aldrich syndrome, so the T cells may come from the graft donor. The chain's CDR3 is CASSIRGSTDTQYF. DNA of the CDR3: TGTGCCAGTTCAATCCGCGGCAGCACAGATACGCAGTATTTT.